A selection of T cell receptor beta chains follows, all from one sample in a study of T cell responses to AZD1222 COVID-19 vaccine. Produced via immunoSEQ multiplex PCR; TCRdb's table is partial and in-frame only. The sample consists of some 120,000 clones, about 83% of them appearing once. This specimen was peripheral blood, taken on day 0 of AZD1222 vaccination. Receptors originate from an adult in good health. Each CDR3 is given with its conserved first and last residue.

V gene: TRBV29-1
CDR3 length: 12
J gene: TRBJ2-7
CDR3 protein: CSARDGRYEQYF

V gene: TRBV3-1/TRBV3-2
CDR3 length: 15
J gene: TRBJ2-7
CDR3 protein: CASSQEVGRAYEQYF

V gene: TRBV5-1
CDR3 length: 18
J gene: TRBJ1-2
CDR3 protein: CASSTGQGDNIKKSGYTF

V gene: TRBV28
CDR3 length: 13
J gene: TRBJ2-7
CDR3 protein: CASSLPRWGEQYF

V gene: TRBV24-1
CDR3 length: 12
J gene: TRBJ2-3
CDR3 protein: CATGDTTDTQYF

V gene: TRBV30
CDR3 length: 12
J gene: TRBJ1-1
CDR3 protein: CAWRKGSTEAFF

V gene: TRBV7-9
CDR3 length: 15
J gene: TRBJ2-7
CDR3 protein: CASSLLGTGGSEQYF

V gene: TRBV30
CDR3 length: 11
J gene: TRBJ2-7
CDR3 protein: CAWTKGSEQYF

V gene: TRBV12-5
CDR3 length: 13
J gene: TRBJ2-1
CDR3 protein: CASESSGSREQFF

V gene: TRBV2
CDR3 length: 13
J gene: TRBJ2-2
CDR3 protein: CARTGQQTGELFF

V gene: TRBV6-2/TRBV6-3
CDR3 length: 16
J gene: TRBJ2-7
CDR3 protein: CASSYSDSSHSYEQYF

V gene: TRBV7-6
CDR3 length: 15
J gene: TRBJ2-3
CDR3 protein: CASSLVGGGTDTQYF

V gene: TRBV7-9
CDR3 length: 15
J gene: TRBJ2-5
CDR3 protein: CASSPRTGGQETQYF

V gene: TRBV5-8
CDR3 length: 16
J gene: TRBJ2-1
CDR3 protein: CASSGLQGAGDNEQFF

V gene: TRBV15
CDR3 length: 17
J gene: TRBJ2-2
CDR3 protein: CATSRDRGQGLTGELFF

V gene: TRBV9
CDR3 length: 14
J gene: TRBJ2-3
CDR3 protein: CASSVGGQQDTQYF

V gene: TRBV28
CDR3 length: 16
J gene: TRBJ2-1
CDR3 protein: CASSFGLAELYNEQFF

V gene: TRBV28
CDR3 length: 13
J gene: TRBJ1-5
CDR3 protein: CASTPDTIQPQHF

V gene: TRBV12-3/TRBV12-4
CDR3 length: 12
J gene: TRBJ1-3
CDR3 protein: CACDDRGNTIYF

V gene: TRBV15
CDR3 length: 14
J gene: TRBJ1-4
CDR3 protein: CATSRVKIGEKLFF

V gene: TRBV7-2
CDR3 length: 14
J gene: TRBJ2-7
CDR3 protein: CASSLIPGAYEQYF

V gene: TRBV4-1
CDR3 length: 19
J gene: TRBJ2-1
CDR3 protein: CASSQGGLAGPLHYNEQFF

V gene: TRBV12-5
CDR3 length: 12
J gene: TRBJ2-1
CDR3 protein: CASGLGEYEQFF

V gene: TRBV6-5
CDR3 length: 14
J gene: TRBJ2-3
CDR3 protein: CASSLRGSTDTQYF

V gene: TRBV7-3
CDR3 length: 14
J gene: TRBJ2-7
CDR3 protein: CASSKVGGGDEQYF

V gene: TRBV6-6
CDR3 length: 16
J gene: TRBJ2-1
CDR3 protein: CASSWGLAGDKEEQFF

V gene: TRBV11-3
CDR3 length: 16
J gene: TRBJ2-1
CDR3 protein: CASSFQTSGRAVEQFF

V gene: TRBV7-9
CDR3 length: 16
J gene: TRBJ2-1
CDR3 protein: CASSEEREQRLNEQFF

V gene: TRBV5-4
CDR3 length: 15
J gene: TRBJ1-6
CDR3 protein: CASSLDGPRDSPLHF

V gene: TRBV6-4
CDR3 length: 16
J gene: TRBJ1-2
CDR3 protein: CARTTRKGWYVDGYTF

V gene: TRBV7-2
CDR3 length: 15
J gene: TRBJ1-5
CDR3 protein: CASTAGPQGNQPQHF

V gene: TRBV30
CDR3 length: 13
J gene: TRBJ1-1
CDR3 protein: CAWRQEGNTEAFF